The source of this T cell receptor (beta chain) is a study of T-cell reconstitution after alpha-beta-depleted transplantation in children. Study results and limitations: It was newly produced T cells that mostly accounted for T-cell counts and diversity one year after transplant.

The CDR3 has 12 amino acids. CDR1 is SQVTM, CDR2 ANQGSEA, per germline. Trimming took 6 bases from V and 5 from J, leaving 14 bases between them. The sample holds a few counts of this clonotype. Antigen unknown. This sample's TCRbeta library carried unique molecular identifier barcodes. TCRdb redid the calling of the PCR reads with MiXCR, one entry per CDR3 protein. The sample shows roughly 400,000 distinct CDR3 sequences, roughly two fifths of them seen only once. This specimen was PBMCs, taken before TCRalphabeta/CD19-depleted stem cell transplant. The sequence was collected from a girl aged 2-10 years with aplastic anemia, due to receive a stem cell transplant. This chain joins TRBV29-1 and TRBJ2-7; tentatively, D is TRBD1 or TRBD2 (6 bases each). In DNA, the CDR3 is TGCAGCGTCCAGAGGGGGGCCCACGAGCAGTACTTC. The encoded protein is CSVQRGAHEQYF.